The following is a T cell receptor (beta chain) sequence with its context. Its matching antigen is unknown. The source of the sample is a study of post-analysis software for immune sequencing data. About the research overall: The courses of disease that were included comprised relapsing-remitting, secondary progressive and progressive-relapsing multiple sclerosis.

Per germline, CDR1 SQVTM and CDR2 ANQGSEA. V was clipped by 8 bases and J by 4 bases; unmatched bases: 8. The CDR3 length is 13 residues. Libraries were made from TCR beta cDNA, and they carried unique molecular identifiers. TCRdb analysed the PCR reads with MiXCR anew, one entry per CDR3 protein. The sample has 400,000 to 500,000 distinct CDR3 sequences; roughly 38% are singletons. Study conclusions and caveats: Controls had significantly higher normalized Chao1 diversity than multiple sclerosis patients. Controls had lower frequencies than patients of 4 or 5 TRBV segments, which included TRBV5-6, TRBV5-1 and TRBV20-1. By F measure, samples from a shared preparation batch strongly co-clustered.

The origin of this receptor is a girl aged 2 to 10 with multiple sclerosis. Source material: blood. This chain connects TRBV29-1 to TRBJ2-7; TRBD2 aligns across 10 bases. The CDR3 nucleotides are TGCAGCATTAGGACTAGCGGACTTTACGAGCAGTACTTC. This codes for CSIRTSGLYEQYF.